These T cell receptor beta chains were read from a single sample in a study of blood T cell repertoires in COVID-19. Assay: immunoSEQ multiplex PCR; the TCRdb copy retains only in-frame clones and omits some. Of approximately 350,000 clones listed, approximately 91% are singletons. Sequences were obtained from peripheral blood. These receptor sequences come from a woman aged 70 to 79 with COVID-19, enrolled during active disease. Each CDR3 is given without its conserved first and last residue. Each record gives: V gene, J gene, CDR3 protein.

>TRBV18|TRBJ1-1
ASSPQGDREAF
>TRBV29-1|TRBJ1-1
SVEGLNTEAF
>TRBV4-1|TRBJ2-3
ASSQLPLGGTDTQY
>TRBV28|TRBJ1-4
ASSLGQSTSGEKLF
>TRBV5-6|TRBJ1-6
ASSGGQGNSPLH
>TRBV5-1|TRBJ2-1
ASSVTPGSYNEQF
>TRBV5-1|TRBJ2-3
ASSLVQVGDTQY
>TRBV12-5|TRBJ1-2
ASGFGRNYGYT
>TRBV6-5|TRBJ2-5
ASSSSGGAWETQY
>TRBV6-5|TRBJ1-6
ASSYSAENNSPLH
>TRBV4-1|TRBJ1-6
ASSQIQQGGSPLH
>TRBV2|TRBJ1-4
ASNRYQNEKLF
>TRBV7-9|TRBJ1-4
ASSPDRVLAVNNEKLF
>TRBV29-1|TRBJ1-2
SVAGGQGGSGYT
>TRBV7-9|TRBJ2-1
ASSAERASSYNEQF
>TRBV5-1|TRBJ2-2
ASERGYTGELF
>TRBV5-6|TRBJ1-1
ASSSSRTDVEAF
>TRBV24-1|TRBJ1-5
ATSDHRVGSNQPQH
>TRBV7-2|TRBJ2-1
ASSLNLRTSKGNEQF
>TRBV2|TRBJ2-7
ASRSGGLTYEQY
>TRBV7-2|TRBJ2-7
ASSLDYSYEQY
>TRBV29-1|TRBJ1-2
SADDRGHNYGYT
>TRBV7-2|TRBJ2-2
ASSLLVQNTGELF
>TRBV28|TRBJ1-5
ASISPHQGGNQPQH
>TRBV28|TRBJ1-2
ASSSGRGYT
>TRBV28|TRBJ2-5
ASSLWSDNQETQY
>TRBV10-1|TRBJ2-7
ASSEGTSKYEQY
>TRBV27|TRBJ2-7
ASSLSPGNEQY
>TRBV24-1|TRBJ1-2
ATSDFPDRGLSGYT
>TRBV4-1|TRBJ2-1
ASSQDLRGGADEQF
>TRBV7-2|TRBJ2-7
ASSLIGRAGSYEQY
>TRBV12-3/TRBV12-4|TRBJ1-2
ASSYTGVGYT
>TRBV2|TRBJ1-5
ASSDRGTFFRPQH
>TRBV30|TRBJ1-4
AWSTPGQINEKLF
>TRBV29-1|TRBJ1-1
SVQGRVNTEAF
>TRBV12-2|TRBJ2-1
ASRPGVPPYNEQF
>TRBV11-2|TRBJ2-2
ASSVREANTGELF
>TRBV4-1|TRBJ1-3
ASSQDRGPGNTIY
>TRBV5-1|TRBJ2-7
ASSFLPSGDSWYEQY
>TRBV7-9|TRBJ1-5
ASSLAGTGGNQPQH
>TRBV7-2|TRBJ2-7
ASSSRGSSYEQY
>TRBV11-2|TRBJ2-2
ASIMRAADTGELF
>TRBV5-6|TRBJ1-1
ASSLDRTIAF
>TRBV6-5|TRBJ1-2
ASSYATGTGIGYT
>TRBV5-1|TRBJ2-7
ASSPRTSGGSYEQY
>TRBV19|TRBJ1-3
ASRRQYYSGNTIY
>TRBV3-1/TRBV3-2|TRBJ2-7
ASSQGSGSMQY
>TRBV29-1|TRBJ2-5
SVEEIGGFRETQY
>TRBV6-1|TRBJ1-3
ASSEAGLGRGNTIY
>TRBV29-1|TRBJ1-2
SVQRTGYGYT
>TRBV6-1|TRBJ2-7
ASSESQGPLTYEQY
>TRBV24-1|TRBJ1-2
ATSDLRENYGYT
>TRBV11-2|TRBJ1-5
ASSLDLGSNQPQH
>TRBV5-1|TRBJ1-2
ASSAFTGNYGYT
>TRBV3-1/TRBV3-2|TRBJ1-4
ASSQGNQGTNEKLF
>TRBV30|TRBJ2-7
AWTFPGVGPYEQY
>TRBV19|TRBJ1-1
ASSIRLLNTEAF